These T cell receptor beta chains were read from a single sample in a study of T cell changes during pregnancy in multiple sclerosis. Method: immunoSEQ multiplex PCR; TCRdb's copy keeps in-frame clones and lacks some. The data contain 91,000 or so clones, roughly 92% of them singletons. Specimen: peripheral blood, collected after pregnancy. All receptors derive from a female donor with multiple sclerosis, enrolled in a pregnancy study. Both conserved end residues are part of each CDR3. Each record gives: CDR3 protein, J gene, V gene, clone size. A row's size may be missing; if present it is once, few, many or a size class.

CDR3aa: CASSPRWANTGELFF
j_gene: TRBJ2-2
v_gene: TRBV7-9
abundance: once

CDR3aa: CASSQDRGLADNTGELFF
j_gene: TRBJ2-2
v_gene: TRBV4-1
abundance: once

CDR3aa: CASSFQGRSDEQYF
j_gene: TRBJ2-7
v_gene: TRBV11-2
abundance: -

CDR3aa: CASSPHGQAISRTSYNEQFF
j_gene: TRBJ2-1
v_gene: TRBV27
abundance: -

CDR3aa: CASSSSDRADYGYTF
j_gene: TRBJ1-2
v_gene: TRBV7-8
abundance: once

CDR3aa: CASSRGTGVRGANVLTF
j_gene: TRBJ2-6
v_gene: TRBV14
abundance: once

CDR3aa: CASRLGLNRPEQYF
j_gene: TRBJ2-7
v_gene: TRBV7-2
abundance: -

CDR3aa: CASGQGRIQDTQYF
j_gene: TRBJ2-3
v_gene: TRBV27
abundance: -

CDR3aa: CASSLGQGHGYTF
j_gene: TRBJ1-2
v_gene: TRBV28
abundance: -

CDR3aa: CASSLTGGFYEQYF
j_gene: TRBJ2-7
v_gene: TRBV13
abundance: -

CDR3aa: CASSLGQGYGYTF
j_gene: TRBJ1-2
v_gene: TRBV7-9
abundance: once

CDR3aa: CASSKLAGPYEQYF
j_gene: TRBJ2-7
v_gene: TRBV11-2
abundance: -

CDR3aa: CASSFDGSYEQYF
j_gene: TRBJ2-7
v_gene: TRBV7-2
abundance: -